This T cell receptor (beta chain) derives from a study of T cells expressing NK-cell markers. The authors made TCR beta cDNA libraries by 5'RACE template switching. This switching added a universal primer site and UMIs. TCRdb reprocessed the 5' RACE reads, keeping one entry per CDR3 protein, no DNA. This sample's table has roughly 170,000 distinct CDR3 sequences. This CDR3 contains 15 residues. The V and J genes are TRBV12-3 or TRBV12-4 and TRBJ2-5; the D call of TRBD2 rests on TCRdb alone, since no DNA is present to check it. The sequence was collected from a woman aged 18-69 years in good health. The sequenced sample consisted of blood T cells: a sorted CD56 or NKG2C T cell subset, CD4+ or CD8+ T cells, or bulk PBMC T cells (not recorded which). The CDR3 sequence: CASSLAGRRQETQYF.